At least ten counts were recorded for the clone carrying this T cell receptor (beta chain). Its antigen remains unidentified. V was clipped by 5 bases and J by 3 bases, with 11 bases between them. Germline CDR1 and CDR2: WSHSY and SAAADI. This CDR3 has 13 residues. TCRdb ran MiXCR on the PCR reads and lists one entry per CDR3 protein. The sample lists approximately 30,000 distinct CDR3 sequences, roughly 50% occurring once. This record comes from a study of esophageal squamous cell carcinoma under preoperative chemotherapy. Study-wide points: After chemotherapy, TCR diversity rose significantly in peripheral T cells but not in tumor-infiltrating lymphocytes.

Regarding time point: before preoperative PTX-NDP chemotherapy. Paclitaxel-nedaplatin chemotherapy was given to patients ahead of their surgery. The receptor's source is a human donor with esophageal squamous cell carcinoma. The donor label of this sample is uncertain. The sample here was taken from a patient given preoperative chemotherapy. V usage is TRBV10-2 and J usage is TRBJ2-7; the D gene is possibly TRBD2 (6 bases). CDR3 sequence: CASSTTGGYEQYF. For the CDR3, the DNA is TGCGCCAGCAGTACTACCGGGGGCTACGAGCAGTACTTC.